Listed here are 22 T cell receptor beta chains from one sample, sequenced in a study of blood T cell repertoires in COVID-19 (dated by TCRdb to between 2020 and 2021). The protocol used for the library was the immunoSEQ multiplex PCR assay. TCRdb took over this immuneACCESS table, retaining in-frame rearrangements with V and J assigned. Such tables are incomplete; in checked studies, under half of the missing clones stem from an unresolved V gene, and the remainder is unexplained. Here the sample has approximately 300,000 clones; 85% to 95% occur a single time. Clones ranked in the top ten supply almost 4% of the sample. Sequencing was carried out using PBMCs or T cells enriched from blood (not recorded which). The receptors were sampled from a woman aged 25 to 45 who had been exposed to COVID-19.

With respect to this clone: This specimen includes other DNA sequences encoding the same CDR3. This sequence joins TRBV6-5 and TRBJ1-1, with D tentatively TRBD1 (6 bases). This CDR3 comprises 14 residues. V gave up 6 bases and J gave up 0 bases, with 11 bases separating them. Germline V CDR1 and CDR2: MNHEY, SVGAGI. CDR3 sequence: CASSPDRLNTEAFF. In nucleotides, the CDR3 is TGTGCCAGCAGCCCAGACAGGCTGAACACTGAAGCTTTCTTT.

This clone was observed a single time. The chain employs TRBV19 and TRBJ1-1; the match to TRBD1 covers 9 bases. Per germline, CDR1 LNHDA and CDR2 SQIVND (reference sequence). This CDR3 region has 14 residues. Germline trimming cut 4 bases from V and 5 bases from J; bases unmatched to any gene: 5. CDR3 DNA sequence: TGTGCCAGTAGTACCGGGACAGGGATGACTGAAGCTTTCTTT. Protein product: CASSTGTGMTEAFF.

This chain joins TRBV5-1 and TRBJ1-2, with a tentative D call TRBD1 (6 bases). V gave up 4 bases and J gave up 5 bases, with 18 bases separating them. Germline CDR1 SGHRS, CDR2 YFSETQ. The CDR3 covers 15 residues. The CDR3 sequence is CASSPNTGIEYGYTF. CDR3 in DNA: TGCGCCAGCAGCCCGAATACAGGGATCGAATATGGCTACACCTTC.

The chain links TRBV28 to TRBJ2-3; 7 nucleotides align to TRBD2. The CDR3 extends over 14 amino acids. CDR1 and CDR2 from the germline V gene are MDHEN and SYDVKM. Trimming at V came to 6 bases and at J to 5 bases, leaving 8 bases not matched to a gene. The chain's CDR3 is CASSPTPSGDTQYF. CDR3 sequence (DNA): TGTGCCAGCAGCCCCACCCCTAGCGGAGATACGCAGTATTTT.

The CDR3 region has the DNA TGTGCCAGCAGCTTAACGGCGGATCAGCCCCAGCATTTT. It yields the protein CASSLTADQPQHF. The rearrangement joins TRBV7-3 to TRBJ1-5, with no clear D. This CDR3 spans 13 amino acids. Germline V gives CDR1 SGHTA, CDR2 FQGTGA. V was cut by 0 bases and J by 5 bases, with 5 bases left in between. The entire variable domain, with the rest obtained from reference TRBV7-3 and TRBJ1-5, is as follows: GAGVSQTPSNKVTEKGKYVELRCDPISGHTALYWYRQSLGQGPEFLIYFQGTGAADDSGLPNDRFFAVRPEGSVSTLKIQRTERGDSAVYLCASSLTADQPQHFGDGTRLSIL.

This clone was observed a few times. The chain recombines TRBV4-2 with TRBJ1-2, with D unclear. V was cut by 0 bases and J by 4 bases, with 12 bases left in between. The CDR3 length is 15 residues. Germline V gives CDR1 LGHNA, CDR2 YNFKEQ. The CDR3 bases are TGTGCCAGCAGCCAAGATTCCGGAGGCGTCTATGGCTACACCTTC. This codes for CASSQDSGGVYGYTF.

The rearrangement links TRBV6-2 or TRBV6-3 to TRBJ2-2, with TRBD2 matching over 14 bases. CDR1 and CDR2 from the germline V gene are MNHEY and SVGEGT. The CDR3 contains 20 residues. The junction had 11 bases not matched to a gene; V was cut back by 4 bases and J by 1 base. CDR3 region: CASSWASGLAGDLNTGELFF. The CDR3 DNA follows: TGTGCCAGCAGTTGGGCTTCGGGACTAGCGGGGGACTTGAACACCGGGGAGCTGTTTTTT.

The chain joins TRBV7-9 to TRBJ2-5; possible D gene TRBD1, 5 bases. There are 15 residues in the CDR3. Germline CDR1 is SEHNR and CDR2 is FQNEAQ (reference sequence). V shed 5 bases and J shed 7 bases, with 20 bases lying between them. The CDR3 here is CASSLVLGPAGTQYF. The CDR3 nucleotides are TGTGCCAGCAGCCTCGTTTTGGGGCCCGCTGGGACCCAGTACTTC.

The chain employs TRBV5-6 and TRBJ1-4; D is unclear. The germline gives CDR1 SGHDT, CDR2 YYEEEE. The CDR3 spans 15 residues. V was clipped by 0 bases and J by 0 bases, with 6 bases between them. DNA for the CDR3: TGTGCCAGCAGCTTGGTGGCAGCAACTAATGAAAAACTGTTTTTT. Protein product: CASSLVAATNEKLFF.

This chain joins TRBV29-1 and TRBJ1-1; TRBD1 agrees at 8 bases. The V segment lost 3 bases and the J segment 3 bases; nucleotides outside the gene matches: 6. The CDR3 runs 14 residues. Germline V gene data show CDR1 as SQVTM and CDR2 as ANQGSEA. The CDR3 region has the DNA TGCAGCGTTGATTTTTACAGGGGGGACACTGAAGCTTTCTTT. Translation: CSVDFYRGDTEAFF.

The CDR3 loop reads CASSLPLEAEQGNQPQHF. The DNA for the CDR3 is TGTGCCAGCAGCTTACCCCTGGAAGCGGAGCAGGGCAATCAGCCCCAGCATTTT. The chain recombines TRBV7-6 with TRBJ1-5; no firm D call. The CDR3 totals 18 residues. The germline V gene encodes CDR1 SGHVS and CDR2 FNYEAQ. Trimming cost V 2 bases and J 2 bases, with 19 bases left between them. Full variable domain (missing parts from reference TRBV7-6 and TRBJ1-5): GAGVSQSPRYKVTKRGQDVALRCDPISGHVSLYWYRQALGQGPEFLTYFNYEAQQDKSGLPNDRFSAERPEGSISTLTIQRTEQRDSAMYRCASSLPLEAEQGNQPQHFGDGTRLSIL.

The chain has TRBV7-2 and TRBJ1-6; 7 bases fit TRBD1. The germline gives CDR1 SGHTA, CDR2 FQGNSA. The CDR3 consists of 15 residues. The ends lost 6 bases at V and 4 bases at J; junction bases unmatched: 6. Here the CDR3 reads CASRLGQLYNSPLHF. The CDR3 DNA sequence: TGTGCCAGCAGATTGGGACAGCTTTATAATTCACCCCTCCACTTT.

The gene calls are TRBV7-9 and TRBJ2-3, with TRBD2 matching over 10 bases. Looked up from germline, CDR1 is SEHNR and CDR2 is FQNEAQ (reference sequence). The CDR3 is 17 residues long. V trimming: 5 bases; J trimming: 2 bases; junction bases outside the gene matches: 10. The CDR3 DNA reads TGTGCCAGCAGCCAGTTGGAGGGGACTAGCGACACAGATACGCAGTATTTT. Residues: CASSQLEGTSDTDTQYF.

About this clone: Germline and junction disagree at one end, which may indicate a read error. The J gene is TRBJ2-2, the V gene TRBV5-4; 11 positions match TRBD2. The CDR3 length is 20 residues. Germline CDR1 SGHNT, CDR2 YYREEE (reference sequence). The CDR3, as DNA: TGCGCCAGCAGCTGGGGGGTGGCTAGCGGGGGGAATACGAACACCGGGGAGCTGTTTTTT. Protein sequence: CASSWGVASGGNTNTGELFF. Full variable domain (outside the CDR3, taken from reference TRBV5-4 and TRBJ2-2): ETGVTQSPTHLIKTRGQQVTLRCSSQSGHNTVSWYQQALGQGPQFIFQYYREEENGRGNFPPRFSGLQFPNYSSELNVNALELDDSALYLCASSWGVASGGNTNTGELFFGEGSRLTVL.

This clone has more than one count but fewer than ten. The CDR3 DNA is TGCGCCAGCAGCCAAGACCGGGGGATTACTATTCAGCCCCAGCATTTT. It translates to CASSQDRGITIQPQHF. This chain links TRBV4-3 with TRBJ1-5; D may be TRBD1 (5 bases). Germline V CDR1 and CDR2: LGHNA, YSLEER. The CDR3 is 16 residues long. V was clipped by 0 bases and J by 6 bases, with 15 bases between them.

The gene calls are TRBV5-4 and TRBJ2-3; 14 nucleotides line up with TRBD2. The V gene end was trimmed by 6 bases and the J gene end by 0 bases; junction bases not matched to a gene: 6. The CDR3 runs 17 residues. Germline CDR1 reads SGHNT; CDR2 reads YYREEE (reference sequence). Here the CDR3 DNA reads TGTGCCAGCACTAGGACTAGCGGGGGGCTCAGCACAGATACGCAGTATTTT. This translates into CASTRTSGGLSTDTQYF.

The CDR3 reads CATSRSGWQTGELFF. In DNA, the CDR3 is TGTGCCACCAGCAGATCGGGGTGGCAGACCGGGGAGCTGTTTTTT. V gene TRBV15 combines with J gene TRBJ2-2; TRBD2 might be the D (5 bases). The CDR3 contains 15 residues. CDR1 is LNHNV, CDR2 YYDKDF, per germline (reference sequence). With 2 bases removed from V and 5 bases from J, the gap between germline ends came to 12 bases.

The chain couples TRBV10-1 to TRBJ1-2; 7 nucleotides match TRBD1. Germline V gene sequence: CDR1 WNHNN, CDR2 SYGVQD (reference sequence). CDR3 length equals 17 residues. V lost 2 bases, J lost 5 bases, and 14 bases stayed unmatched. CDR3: CASSEPGKVWDSYGYTF. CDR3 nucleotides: TGCGCCAGCAGTGAGCCGGGGAAAGTTTGGGACAGTTATGGCTACACCTTC.

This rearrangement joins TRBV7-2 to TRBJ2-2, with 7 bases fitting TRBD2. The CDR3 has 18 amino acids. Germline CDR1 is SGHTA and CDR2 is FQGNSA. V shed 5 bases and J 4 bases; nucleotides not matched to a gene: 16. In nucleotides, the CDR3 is TGTGCCAGCAGCCTAAACACGGGCGGGGGATTCGGCACCGGGGAGCTGTTTTTT. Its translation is CASSLNTGGGFGTGELFF.

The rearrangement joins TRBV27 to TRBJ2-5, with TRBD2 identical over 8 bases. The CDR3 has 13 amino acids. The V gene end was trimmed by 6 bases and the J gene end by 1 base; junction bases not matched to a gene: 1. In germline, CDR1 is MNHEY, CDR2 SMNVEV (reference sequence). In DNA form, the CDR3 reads TGTGCCAGCAGCGGACTAGCCCAAGAGACCCAGTACTTC. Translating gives CASSGLAQETQYF.

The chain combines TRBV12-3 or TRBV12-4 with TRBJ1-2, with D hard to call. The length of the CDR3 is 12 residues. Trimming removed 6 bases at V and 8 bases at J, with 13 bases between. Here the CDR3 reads CASSAGEGGYTF. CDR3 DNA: TGTGCCAGCAGCGCCGGGGAGGGAGGCTACACCTTC.

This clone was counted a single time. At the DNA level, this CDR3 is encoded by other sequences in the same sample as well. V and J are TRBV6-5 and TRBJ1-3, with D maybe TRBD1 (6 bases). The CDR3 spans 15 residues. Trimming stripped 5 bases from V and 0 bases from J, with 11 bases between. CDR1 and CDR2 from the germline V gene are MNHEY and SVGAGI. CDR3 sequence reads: CASSPTGISGNTIYF. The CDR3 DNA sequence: TGTGCCAGCAGTCCTACAGGGATCTCTGGAAACACCATATATTTT.